Below are 11 T cell receptor beta chains sequenced from a single sample in a study of beta chain features in type 1 diabetes. Expressed TCRB transcripts were sequenced because the isolated RNA had all been reverse transcribed beforehand. Data came from immunoSEQ multiplex PCR; TCRdb stores just in-frame clones and leaves some out. The sample shows around 430,000 clones, over 25% of them seen only once. Sequencing was performed on naive CD4+ T cells from blood. These receptors all come from a man younger than 30 in good health.

The genes are TRBV15 and TRBJ2-3; no reliable D call. Per germline, CDR1 LNHNV and CDR2 YYDKDF (reference sequence). V was shortened by 1 base and J by 5 bases, with 7 bases between the two germline ends. The CDR3 totals 13 residues. The chain's CDR3 is CATSRGPGDTQYF. Written as DNA, the CDR3 is TGTGCCACCAGCAGAGGGCCGGGAGATACGCAGTATTTT.

The chain carries TRBV28 and TRBJ2-5, with TRBD2 matching 11 bases. There are 15 residues in the CDR3. Germline CDR1 is MDHEN and CDR2 is SYDVKM. The V gene end was trimmed by 1 base and the J gene end by 6 bases; junction bases not matched to a gene: 4. CDR3 in DNA: TGTGCCAGCAGTTTATCTACTAGCGGGGGACAGACCCAGTACTTC. Its protein product is CASSLSTSGGQTQYF.

CDR3 loop: CAWSWGKRDYEQYF. Written as DNA, the CDR3 is TGTGCCTGGAGTTGGGGAAAACGGGACTACGAGCAGTACTTC. This chain joins TRBV30 and TRBJ2-7; D may be TRBD2 (5 bases). The CDR3 contains 14 residues. Germline lookup yields CDR1 GTSNPN and CDR2 SVGIG (reference sequence). V lost 2 bases, J lost 3 bases, and 14 bases lay in between.

This clone has just a few counts. The junction departs from germline at one end; a sequencing error may be responsible. The same CDR3 is also encoded by other DNA sequences in this sample. Written as DNA, the CDR3 is TGTGCCACCAGTAGAGGACTAGCGGGATCTACAGATACGCAGTATTTT. Its translation: CATSRGLAGSTDTQYF. This chain joins TRBV15 and TRBJ2-3, with 12 positions matching TRBD2. Germline CDR1 and CDR2: LNHNV and YYDKDF (reference sequence). CDR3 length: 16 amino acids.

This clone has just a few counts. CDR3 amino acids: CAISQGQGFRYEQYF. CDR3 sequence (DNA): TGTGCCATCAGCCAGGGACAGGGGTTTCGCTACGAGCAGTACTTC. The chain has TRBV10-3 and TRBJ2-7, with TRBD1 identical over 10 bases. Germline lookup yields CDR1 ENHRY and CDR2 SYGVKD. V shed 6 bases, J shed 3 bases, and the junction held 8 bases outside the gene matches. The CDR3 runs to 15 residues.

The chain uses TRBV27 and TRBJ1-5; D not resolved. Germline V CDR1 and CDR2: MNHEY, SMNVEV (reference sequence). The CDR3 has 12 amino acids. V gave up 3 bases and J gave up 7 bases, with 7 bases separating them. The CDR3 protein is CASSFRKQPQHF. CDR3 bases: TGTGCCAGCAGTTTTAGGAAACAGCCCCAGCATTTT.

There are a few counts of this clone. The rearrangement links TRBV5-4 to TRBJ2-1; 9 nucleotides match TRBD1. Germline loops: CDR1 SGHNT, CDR2 YYREEE (reference sequence). V lost 4 bases to trimming and J lost 3 bases; unmatched junction nucleotides: 8. The CDR3 loop spans 16 amino acids. In DNA form, the CDR3 reads TGTGCCAGCAGCCGGGGACAGGGCCCGAGCTACAATGAGCAGTTCTTC. Amino acid sequence: CASSRGQGPSYNEQFF. Full variable domain (missing parts from reference TRBV5-4 and TRBJ2-1): ETGVTQSPTHLIKTRGQQVTLRCSSQSGHNTVSWYQQALGQGPQFIFQYYREEENGRGNFPPRFSGLQFPNYSSELNVNALELDDSALYLCASSRGQGPSYNEQFFGPGTRLTVL.

A few counts support this clone. The rearrangement joins TRBV28 to TRBJ2-1; no clear D. V dropped 6 bases and J dropped 2 bases, with 14 bases sitting between them. The germline CDR1 and CDR2 sequences are MDHEN and SYDVKM. The CDR3 is made up of 15 amino acids. CDR3 sequence reads: CASSLGDRTYNEQFF. DNA of the CDR3: TGTGCCAGCAGCTTAGGAGATCGCACCTACAATGAGCAGTTCTTC.

This chain connects TRBV30 to TRBJ2-1; possibly TRBD1 or TRBD2 for D (5 bases each). Trimming removed 3 bases at V and 1 base at J, with 7 bases between. The CDR3 consists of 13 residues. CDR1 and CDR2 from the germline V gene are GTSNPN and SVGIG (reference sequence). DNA of the CDR3: TGTGCCTGGAGCGAGGGGTCCTACAATGAGCAGTTCTTC. Amino acids: CAWSEGSYNEQFF.

Only a few counts were recorded for this clone. The CDR3: CASSPSTGPYNEQFF. The CDR3 bases are TGTGCCAGCTCACCTAGTACAGGGCCGTACAATGAGCAGTTCTTC. This rearrangement joins TRBV18 to TRBJ2-1, with D possibly matching TRBD1 (6 bases). This CDR3 is built from 15 residues. Per the germline V gene, CDR1 is KGHSH and CDR2 is LQKENI. The V gene lost 3 bases and the J gene lost 4 bases, with 13 bases spanning the gap.

The chain uses TRBV4-3 and TRBJ2-2; D is unclear. This CDR3 is 13 amino acids long. The V gene lost 2 bases and the J gene lost 6 bases, with 7 bases spanning the gap. CDR1 is LGHNA, CDR2 YSLEER, per germline. The CDR3 loop reads CASSQSQPGELFF. The CDR3 nucleotides read TGCGCCAGCAGCCAAAGTCAGCCCGGGGAGCTGTTTTTT.